This is a list of T cell receptor beta chains from one sample in a study of blood T cells in healthy people across ages. In TCRdb, the 5' RACE reads were re-called with MiXCR into one record per CDR3 protein. The sample shows over 550,000 distinct CDR3 sequences, about 30% of them seen only once. The sample consisted of blood. These receptors were obtained from a woman older than 75 in good health. Both conserved end residues are part of each CDR3. Fields, in order: J gene, D gene, clone size, V gene, CDR3 protein, CDR3 DNA. The D gene is left open where the match is weak. Clone sizes are given selectively: once, few, many, or a class where the clone is expanded.

J gene: TRBJ2-3
D gene: TRBD1
clone size: few
V gene: TRBV3-1
CDR3 protein: CASSRRQGPDTQYF
CDR3 DNA: TGTGCCAGCAGCCGCAGACAGGGCCCAGATACGCAGTATTTT

J gene: TRBJ2-7
D gene: TRBD1
clone size: many
V gene: TRBV11-1
CDR3 protein: CASSRAGTGSYEQYF
CDR3 DNA: TGTGCCAGCAGCCGTGCCGGGACAGGGAGCTACGAGCAGTACTTC

J gene: TRBJ1-2
D gene: TRBD1
clone size: few
V gene: TRBV30
CDR3 protein: CAWSGLGTVHGYTF
CDR3 DNA: TGTGCCTGGAGTGGTTTGGGGACAGTACACGGCTACACCTTC

J gene: TRBJ1-1
D gene: TRBD1
clone size: few
V gene: TRBV5-1
CDR3 protein: CASSRARDRGAAFF
CDR3 DNA: TGCGCCAGCAGCCGGGCCAGGGACAGGGGAGCTGCTTTCTTT

J gene: TRBJ2-5
D gene: TRBD2
clone size: few
V gene: TRBV6-6
CDR3 protein: CASSYRGGWETQYF
CDR3 DNA: TGTGCCAGCAGTTACCGGGGGGGTTGGGAGACCCAGTACTTC

J gene: TRBJ2-4
D gene: NA
clone size: many
V gene: TRBV4-3
CDR3 protein: CASSPKLPRGAGFAKNIQYF
CDR3 DNA: TGCGCCAGCAGCCCGAAGCTTCCTCGGGGCGCGGGCTTTGCCAAAAACATTCAGTACTTC

J gene: TRBJ2-3
D gene: NA
clone size: NA
V gene: TRBV3-1
CDR3 protein: CASSQEGSDTQYF
CDR3 DNA: TGTGCCAGCAGCCAAGAAGGTTCAGATACGCAGTATTTT

J gene: TRBJ2-4
D gene: TRBD2
clone size: many
V gene: TRBV7-9
CDR3 protein: CASSSPAGGKNIQYF
CDR3 DNA: TGTGCCAGCAGCTCACCAGCGGGGGGGAAAAACATTCAGTACTTC

J gene: TRBJ1-2
D gene: TRBD1
clone size: NA
V gene: TRBV7-9
CDR3 protein: CASKRTGGHTLYDGYTF
CDR3 DNA: TGTGCCAGTAAAAGGACAGGGGGGCACACCTTATACGACGGCTACACCTTC

J gene: TRBJ2-3
D gene: NA
clone size: many
V gene: TRBV6-1
CDR3 protein: CASSVRGRADTQYF
CDR3 DNA: TGTGCCAGCAGTGTCAGGGGTCGCGCAGATACGCAGTATTTT

J gene: TRBJ2-7
D gene: NA
clone size: few
V gene: TRBV4-1
CDR3 protein: CTSSQGGTSYEQYF
CDR3 DNA: TGCACCAGCAGCCAAGGAGGGACTTCCTACGAGCAGTACTTC

J gene: TRBJ1-6
D gene: NA
clone size: NA
V gene: TRBV9
CDR3 protein: CASSVEDSRTDSLHF
CDR3 DNA: TGTGCCAGCAGCGTAGAGGACAGTCGAACGGATTCCCTCCACTTT

J gene: TRBJ1-1
D gene: NA
clone size: NA
V gene: TRBV19
CDR3 protein: CASSMRAQRTEAFF
CDR3 DNA: TGTGCCAGTAGTATGCGAGCCCAGAGGACTGAAGCTTTCTTT

J gene: TRBJ2-2
D gene: TRBD1
clone size: many
V gene: TRBV5-1
CDR3 protein: CASSTGQGTGELFF
CDR3 DNA: TGCGCCAGCAGCACCGGACAGGGGACCGGGGAGCTGTTTTTT

J gene: TRBJ2-7
D gene: NA
clone size: many
V gene: TRBV9
CDR3 protein: CASSVGINSYEQYF
CDR3 DNA: TGTGCCAGCAGCGTAGGAATAAATTCCTACGAGCAGTACTTC

J gene: TRBJ2-7
D gene: NA
clone size: many
V gene: TRBV6-6
CDR3 protein: CASSGAYEQYF
CDR3 DNA: TGCGCCAGCTCCGGGGCCTACGAGCAGTACTTC

J gene: TRBJ2-1
D gene: NA
clone size: NA
V gene: TRBV12-3/TRBV12-4
CDR3 protein: CASSLGCSSYNEQFF
CDR3 DNA: TGTGCCAGCAGCTTGGGGTGTAGTTCCTACAATGAGCAGTTCTTC

J gene: TRBJ2-7
D gene: TRBD2
clone size: few
V gene: TRBV6-1
CDR3 protein: CASTMLAGGLSSYEQYF
CDR3 DNA: TGTGCCAGCACAATGCTAGCGGGGGGCCTTAGCTCCTACGAGCAGTACTTC

J gene: TRBJ1-5
D gene: NA
clone size: many
V gene: TRBV6-1
CDR3 protein: CASSGREGQPQHF
CDR3 DNA: TGTGCCAGCAGTGGGAGGGAGGGACAGCCCCAGCATTTT

J gene: TRBJ1-4
D gene: TRBD1
clone size: NA
V gene: TRBV20-1
CDR3 protein: CSARDYKGADNEELFF
CDR3 DNA: TGTAGTGCTAGAGATTATAAGGGGGCCGATAATGAAGAACTGTTTTTT

J gene: TRBJ1-1
D gene: NA
clone size: many
V gene: TRBV6-1
CDR3 protein: CASSEGGGPNTEAFF
CDR3 DNA: TGTGCCAGCAGTGAAGGTGGGGGACCCAACACTGAAGCTTTCTTT

J gene: TRBJ1-4
D gene: TRBD1
clone size: few
V gene: TRBV6-1
CDR3 protein: CASTQGQGRTNEKLFF
CDR3 DNA: TGTGCCAGCACCCAGGGACAGGGGAGGACTAATGAAAAACTGTTTTTT

J gene: TRBJ1-2
D gene: TRBD1
clone size: once
V gene: TRBV15
CDR3 protein: CATSVWTGKLGYTF
CDR3 DNA: TGTGCCACCAGCGTATGGACAGGGAAGTTGGGCTACACCTTC

J gene: TRBJ1-4
D gene: TRBD1
clone size: many
V gene: TRBV12-3/TRBV12-4
CDR3 protein: CASSFRGGQVSNNEKLFF
CDR3 DNA: TGTGCCAGCAGTTTCCGGGGCGGACAGGTGTCAAATAATGAAAAACTGTTTTTT

J gene: TRBJ1-1
D gene: NA
clone size: many
V gene: TRBV7-2
CDR3 protein: CASSLDRASPEAFF
CDR3 DNA: TGTGCCAGCAGCTTAGACAGGGCGTCCCCTGAAGCTTTCTTT

J gene: TRBJ2-7
D gene: NA
clone size: few
V gene: TRBV30
CDR3 protein: CAWTGSANEQYF
CDR3 DNA: TGTGCCTGGACAGGGAGCGCGAATGAGCAGTACTTC

J gene: TRBJ2-3
D gene: NA
clone size: many
V gene: TRBV29-1
CDR3 protein: CSAILGADTQYF
CDR3 DNA: TGCAGCGCCATTCTAGGGGCAGATACGCAGTATTTT

J gene: TRBJ2-4
D gene: NA
clone size: few
V gene: TRBV19
CDR3 protein: CASKDDGQNIQYF
CDR3 DNA: TGTGCCAGTAAAGACGACGGTCAAAACATTCAGTACTTC

J gene: TRBJ2-7
D gene: NA
clone size: few
V gene: TRBV30
CDR3 protein: CAWSPTMPSLTYEQYF
CDR3 DNA: TGTGCCTGGAGTCCCACTATGCCTAGTCTCACCTACGAGCAGTACTTC

J gene: TRBJ2-5
D gene: NA
clone size: NA
V gene: TRBV7-9
CDR3 protein: CASSPGQYQETQYF
CDR3 DNA: TGTGCCAGCAGCCCGGGTCAGTACCAAGAGACCCAGTACTTC

J gene: TRBJ2-7
D gene: NA
clone size: NA
V gene: TRBV20-1
CDR3 protein: CSATRTETGEQYF
CDR3 DNA: TGCAGTGCTACGAGGACAGAAACAGGCGAGCAGTACTTC

J gene: TRBJ2-1
D gene: NA
clone size: many
V gene: TRBV29-1
CDR3 protein: CSVGLGKGYNEQFF
CDR3 DNA: TGCAGCGTTGGGCTGGGGAAGGGTTACAATGAGCAGTTCTTC

J gene: TRBJ2-7
D gene: TRBD2
clone size: many
V gene: TRBV11-2
CDR3 protein: CASSLVSGGLSSYEQYF
CDR3 DNA: TGTGCCAGCAGCTTAGTAAGCGGGGGGCTAAGCTCCTACGAGCAGTACTTC

J gene: TRBJ2-7
D gene: NA
clone size: many
V gene: TRBV10-3
CDR3 protein: CAIRASVGAYEQYF
CDR3 DNA: TGTGCCATCAGGGCTTCAGTCGGGGCCTACGAGCAGTACTTC

J gene: TRBJ2-7
D gene: TRBD2
clone size: many
V gene: TRBV4-3
CDR3 protein: CASSLVGTSGGREQYF
CDR3 DNA: TGCGCCAGCAGCCTCGTAGGGACTAGCGGGGGTCGGGAGCAGTACTTC

J gene: TRBJ1-4
D gene: NA
clone size: NA
V gene: TRBV5-1
CDR3 protein: CACSRDTELYKLFF
CDR3 DNA: TGCGCCTGCAGCCGCGACACGGAACTGTATAAACTGTTTTTT

J gene: TRBJ2-5
D gene: TRBD2
clone size: many
V gene: TRBV4-3
CDR3 protein: CASSQGVAGGNNEQYF
CDR3 DNA: TGCGCCAGCAGCCAAGGAGTAGCGGGGGGGAACAATGAGCAGTACTTC

J gene: TRBJ2-7
D gene: TRBD1
clone size: NA
V gene: TRBV20-1
CDR3 protein: CSAPGQAAYEQYF
CDR3 DNA: TGCAGTGCACCCGGACAGGCCGCCTACGAGCAGTACTTC

J gene: TRBJ2-7
D gene: TRBD2
clone size: NA
V gene: TRBV20-1
CDR3 protein: CSARGPRGDHEQYF
CDR3 DNA: TGCAGTGCCCGAGGCCCACGGGGGGACCACGAGCAGTACTTC

J gene: TRBJ1-5
D gene: NA
clone size: NA
V gene: TRBV28
CDR3 protein: CASSNGLGRPQHF
CDR3 DNA: TGTGCCAGCAGTAACGGTCTGGGGAGGCCCCAGCATTTT

J gene: TRBJ1-2
D gene: NA
clone size: many
V gene: TRBV3-1
CDR3 protein: CASSRNHPGRASYGYTF
CDR3 DNA: TGTGCCAGCAGCCGAAACCATCCAGGCAGGGCGAGCTATGGCTACACCTTC

J gene: TRBJ2-2
D gene: NA
clone size: NA
V gene: TRBV2
CDR3 protein: CTSSDRTTIPHGQTGELFF
CDR3 DNA: TGTACCAGCAGTGACAGAACGACTATTCCCCATGGGCAGACCGGGGAGCTGTTTTTT

J gene: TRBJ1-4
D gene: NA
clone size: NA
V gene: TRBV5-5
CDR3 protein: CASSPEQFNEKRFF
CDR3 DNA: TGTGCCAGCAGCCCCGAACAGTTTAATGAAAAACGGTTTTTT

J gene: TRBJ2-1
D gene: NA
clone size: many
V gene: TRBV6-2/TRBV6-3
CDR3 protein: CASSITHNEQFF
CDR3 DNA: TGTGCCAGCAGTATAACTCACAATGAGCAGTTCTTC

J gene: TRBJ2-4
D gene: NA
clone size: NA
V gene: TRBV9
CDR3 protein: CASSTEPTGPKNIQYF
CDR3 DNA: TGTGCCAGCAGCACCGAACCTACAGGGCCCAAAAACATTCAGTACTTC

J gene: TRBJ2-1
D gene: NA
clone size: NA
V gene: TRBV7-9
CDR3 protein: CASRSANGMGGDEQFF
CDR3 DNA: TGTGCCAGCAGATCCGCTAACGGGATGGGGGGCGATGAGCAGTTCTTC

J gene: TRBJ2-5
D gene: NA
clone size: many
V gene: TRBV12-3/TRBV12-4
CDR3 protein: CASSLGTGGQYF
CDR3 DNA: TGTGCCAGCAGTTTAGGGACTGGGGGCCAGTACTTC

J gene: TRBJ1-2
D gene: NA
clone size: many
V gene: TRBV5-1
CDR3 protein: CASSSTQARRGYTF
CDR3 DNA: TGCGCCAGCAGCTCCACGCAGGCTCGGCGGGGCTACACCTTC

J gene: TRBJ2-3
D gene: NA
clone size: many
V gene: TRBV5-1
CDR3 protein: CASSAGPNTDTQYF
CDR3 DNA: TGCGCCAGCAGCGCGGGACCAAACACAGATACGCAGTATTTT

J gene: TRBJ2-3
D gene: TRBD2
clone size: NA
V gene: TRBV6-2/TRBV6-3
CDR3 protein: CASSYEIAGDVTDTQYF
CDR3 DNA: TGTGCCAGCAGTTACGAGATAGCGGGGGATGTGACAGATACGCAGTATTTT

J gene: TRBJ2-7
D gene: NA
clone size: NA
V gene: TRBV29-1
CDR3 protein: CSVHRRGLGEQYF
CDR3 DNA: TGCAGCGTTCATCGACGGGGCCTAGGGGAGCAGTACTTC

J gene: TRBJ2-7
D gene: TRBD1
clone size: NA
V gene: TRBV7-2
CDR3 protein: CASSPPFDRDYEQYF
CDR3 DNA: TGTGCCAGCAGCCCCCCCTTTGACAGGGACTACGAGCAGTACTTC

J gene: TRBJ1-2
D gene: NA
clone size: many
V gene: TRBV5-1
CDR3 protein: CASSAGTANGYTF
CDR3 DNA: TGCGCCAGCAGCGCGGGCACAGCGAATGGCTACACCTTC